Listed below are T cell receptor beta chains from one sample, sequenced in a study. TCRdb re-derived calls from the RT-PCR reads in MiXCR, one entry per CDR3 protein. The sample lists almost 700,000 distinct CDR3 sequences, over 12% occurring once. Sequencing was carried out using memory CD4+ T cells from blood. Receptor source: a female donor in good health, serving as a healthy control. The CDR3 runs from the conserved cysteine through the conserved F or W. Fields, in order: V gene, clone size, J gene, D gene, CDR3 protein, CDR3 DNA. The D gene is left open where the match is weak. Clone size is not always given. Where it is, it says once, few, many or a class for expanded clones.

v_gene: TRBV20-1
abundance: few
j_gene: TRBJ1-6
d_gene: NA
CDR3aa: CSARDGSLENSPLHF
CDR3nt: TGCAGTGCTAGAGATGGGTCTCTCGAAAATTCACCCCTCCACTTT

v_gene: TRBV5-1
abundance: few
j_gene: TRBJ1-3
d_gene: NA
CDR3aa: CASSLDVSGNTIYF
CDR3nt: TGCGCCAGCAGCTTGGACGTCTCTGGAAACACCATATATTTT

v_gene: TRBV20-1
abundance: NA
j_gene: TRBJ2-3
d_gene: TRBD2
CDR3aa: CSAIPPSGMGSGDTQYF
CDR3nt: TGCAGTGCCATCCCCCCCAGCGGGATGGGGTCTGGAGATACGCAGTATTTT

v_gene: TRBV20-1
abundance: many
j_gene: TRBJ1-1
d_gene: NA
CDR3aa: CSVGTGLEAFF
CDR3nt: TGCAGTGTTGGGACGGGCCTTGAAGCTTTCTTT

v_gene: TRBV6-2/TRBV6-3
abundance: few
j_gene: TRBJ2-1
d_gene: NA
CDR3aa: CASSPAGSRDEQFF
CDR3nt: TGTGCCAGCAGCCCAGCCGGGAGCAGGGATGAGCAGTTCTTC

v_gene: TRBV7-9
abundance: NA
j_gene: TRBJ1-4
d_gene: TRBD1
CDR3aa: CASSLEDRGEPNEKLFF
CDR3nt: TGTGCCAGCAGCTTAGAGGACAGGGGCGAACCGAATGAAAAACTGTTTTTT

v_gene: TRBV12-3/TRBV12-4
abundance: NA
j_gene: TRBJ1-5
d_gene: NA
CDR3aa: CASSLTWSRNQPQHF
CDR3nt: TGTGCCAGCAGTTTAACGTGGTCACGCAATCAGCCCCAGCATTTT

v_gene: TRBV2
abundance: few
j_gene: TRBJ1-1
d_gene: NA
CDR3aa: CASSETRGRRMTEAFF
CDR3nt: TGTGCCAGCAGTGAAACCAGGGGCAGACGGATGACTGAAGCTTTCTTT

v_gene: TRBV28
abundance: few
j_gene: TRBJ1-5
d_gene: NA
CDR3aa: CASSEPGTGNQPQHF
CDR3nt: TGTGCCAGCAGTGAACCCGGAACGGGCAATCAGCCCCAGCATTTT

v_gene: TRBV7-3
abundance: NA
j_gene: TRBJ2-3
d_gene: NA
CDR3aa: CASSLDLGGADTQYF
CDR3nt: TGTGCCAGCAGCTTAGATTTGGGCGGGGCAGATACGCAGTATTTT

v_gene: TRBV20-1
abundance: NA
j_gene: TRBJ2-3
d_gene: NA
CDR3aa: CSAPNVGSSTDTQYF
CDR3nt: TGCAGTGCTCCTAACGTTGGGTCTAGCACAGATACGCAGTATTTT

v_gene: TRBV12-3/TRBV12-4
abundance: many
j_gene: TRBJ2-7
d_gene: TRBD2
CDR3aa: CASSPGRGEHYEQYF
CDR3nt: TGTGCCAGCTCTCCAGGTCGGGGGGAGCACTACGAGCAGTACTTC

v_gene: TRBV20-1
abundance: few
j_gene: TRBJ2-7
d_gene: TRBD2
CDR3aa: CSASDTSGARYEQYF
CDR3nt: TGCAGTGCTAGCGACACTAGCGGGGCCCGCTACGAGCAGTACTTC

v_gene: TRBV7-2
abundance: many
j_gene: TRBJ1-2
d_gene: NA
CDR3aa: CASSLAKAGVYGYTF
CDR3nt: TGTGCCAGCAGCTTAGCGAAGGCGGGGGTCTATGGCTACACCTTC

v_gene: TRBV20-1
abundance: NA
j_gene: TRBJ2-3
d_gene: TRBD2
CDR3aa: CSARDRAGGGPDTQYF
CDR3nt: TGCAGTGCTAGAGATCGAGCGGGAGGGGGCCCAGATACGCAGTATTTT